These 15 T cell receptor beta chains were sequenced from one sample in a study of T-cell reconstitution after alpha-beta-depleted transplantation in children. Preparation of the TCRbeta library was carried out with unique molecular identifiers. MiXCR was run by TCRdb on the PCR reads, yielding one entry per CDR3 protein. The table lists 530,000 or so distinct CDR3 sequences, roughly 30% of them singletons. The sample consisted of PBMCs, taken before TCRalphabeta/CD19-depleted stem cell transplant. The receptors stem from a boy under three years old with Wiskott-Aldrich syndrome, due to receive a stem cell transplant.

In DNA, the CDR3 is TGTGCCAGCTCACCTACTGGAGAGGCCTACAATGAGCAGTTCTTC. This codes for CASSPTGEAYNEQFF. The chain couples TRBV18 to TRBJ2-1; no definite D call. Trimming cost V 3 bases and J 2 bases, with 11 bases left between them. CDR1 is KGHSH, CDR2 LQKENI, per germline. The CDR3 runs to 15 residues.

The gene calls are TRBV5-1 and TRBJ2-3; D is possibly TRBD1 or TRBD2 (5 bases each). V dropped 0 bases and J dropped 2 bases, with 10 bases sitting between them. Germline loops: CDR1 SGHRS, CDR2 YFSETQ. The CDR3 contains 15 residues. The CDR3, as DNA: TGCGCCAGCAGCTTGGATCCGGGACCCACAGATACGCAGTATTTT. Amino acids: CASSLDPGPTDTQYF.

This clonotype showed up just once. V gene TRBV20-1 combines with J gene TRBJ2-7; D not certain. This CDR3 is built from 12 residues. Trimming removed 0 bases from V and 1 base from J, with 4 bases in between. Germline assignment: CDR1 DFQATT and CDR2 SNEGSKA (reference sequence). CDR3 coding DNA: TGCAGTGCTAGAGATCAGTCCTACGAGCAGTACTTC. Translation: CSARDQSYEQYF.

The chain recombines TRBV24-1 with TRBJ2-7, with 7 bases matching TRBD1. The CDR3 extends over 15 amino acids. Germline V CDR1 and CDR2: KGHDR, SFDVKD. The trim removed 7 bases at V and 4 bases at J, leaving 12 bases unmatched. This CDR3 reads CATSEQGRLEYEQYF. The CDR3 bases are TGTGCCACCAGCGAACAGGGGCGCTTGGAATACGAGCAGTACTTC.

This clonotype came up a few times. This chain links TRBV30 with TRBJ1-5; D ambiguous. The CDR3 consists of 14 residues. The V and J ends lost 1 base and 2 bases respectively, with 9 bases between them. The germline V gene encodes CDR1 GTSNPN and CDR2 SVGIG (reference sequence). CDR3: CAWSGGQRNQPQHF. The CDR3 DNA follows: TGTGCCTGGAGTGGGGGTCAGCGCAATCAGCCCCAGCATTTT.

This clonotype has just a few counts. This rearrangement joins TRBV12-3 or TRBV12-4 to TRBJ2-1; tentatively, D is TRBD1 or TRBD2 (6 bases each). This CDR3 is built from 12 residues. V was cut by 6 bases and J by 14 bases, with 17 bases left in between. CDR3 sequence: CASRLPGGSEFF. DNA for the CDR3: TGTGCCAGCAGACTTCCCGGGGGCTCGGAGTTCTTC.

This clonotype was detected only a few times. CDR3 region: CATSYGLAGSYEQYF. CDR3 DNA: TGTGCCACCAGCTATGGACTAGCGGGCTCCTACGAGCAGTACTTC. This chain links TRBV15 with TRBJ2-7, with TRBD2 identical over 11 bases. J gave up 0 bases and V 5 bases, and 3 bases lay outside the gene matches. This CDR3 contains 15 residues. Germline lookup yields CDR1 LNHNV and CDR2 YYDKDF (reference sequence).

This clonotype showed up many times. An end of the junction does not agree with germline; a read error may underlie this. The CDR3 spells CASSLGLAGPYNEQFF. The CDR3 DNA reads TGTGCCAGCAGCCTGGGACTAGCGGGGCCCTACAATGAGCAGTTCTTC. The gene calls are TRBV5-1 and TRBJ2-1; 13 nucleotides match TRBD2. The germline V gene has CDR1 SGHRS and CDR2 YFSETQ. The CDR3 runs 16 residues.

This CDR3 reads CASSLAPGSTGGELFF. The CDR3 DNA reads TGCGCCAGCAGCTTGGCCCCCGGGTCTACGGGCGGGGAGCTGTTTTTT. The rearrangement links TRBV5-1 to TRBJ2-2; unclear D gene. Trimming removed 0 bases from V and 7 bases from J, with 16 bases in between. Germline V lookup: CDR1 SGHRS, CDR2 YFSETQ. The CDR3 runs to 16 residues.

The chain has TRBV12-3 or TRBV12-4 and TRBJ2-7; unclear D gene. The CDR3 length is 13 residues. V was pared by 3 bases and J by 2 bases, with 8 bases between. CDR3 sequence: CASSFHTTYEQYF. CDR3 sequence (DNA): TGTGCCAGCAGTTTTCACACAACCTACGAGCAGTACTTC.

The gene calls are TRBV7-2 and TRBJ2-7; 7 bases are a match to TRBD1. V lost 4 bases to trimming and J lost 4 bases; unmatched junction nucleotides: 7. This CDR3 region has 14 residues. Germline V gene data show CDR1 as SGHTA and CDR2 as FQGNSA. The CDR3 sequence: CASSSPGQNYEQYF. The CDR3, as DNA: TGTGCCAGCAGCTCTCCGGGACAGAATTACGAGCAGTACTTC.

The V gene is TRBV3-1, the J gene TRBJ2-1, with TRBD2 identical over 10 bases. Unmatched junction bases numbered 9, after V lost 4 bases and J lost 6 bases. This CDR3 spans 16 amino acids. The V gene's germline CDR1 is LGHDT and CDR2 YNNKEL (reference sequence). The CDR3 nucleotides are TGTGCCAGCAGCCGGACCCCAGGGACTAGCGTCAATGAGCAGTTCTTC. It translates to CASSRTPGTSVNEQFF.

CDR3 sequence reads: CASSPRRGKEQYF. The DNA for the CDR3 is TGTGCCAGCTCCCCTAGAAGAGGGAAAGAGCAGTACTTC. The chain has TRBV18 and TRBJ2-7, with D possibly matching TRBD2 (5 bases). V was cut by 6 bases and J by 7 bases, with 16 bases left in between. Looked up from germline, CDR1 is KGHSH and CDR2 is LQKENI. The CDR3 covers 13 residues.

V gene TRBV9 combines with J gene TRBJ2-7, with a possible D match to TRBD1 (6 bases). V lost 2 bases to trimming and J lost 5 bases, with 32 bases between them. CDR3 length equals 20 residues. CDR1 SGDLS and CDR2 YYNGEE come from the germline V gene. In DNA, the CDR3 is TGTGCCAGCAGCGTTGGTCTACACGACATTCTTGGGGGCGACATGAACGAGCAGTACTTC. Protein sequence: CASSVGLHDILGGDMNEQYF.

In its sample, this clonotype was seen a few times. V usage is TRBV20-1 and J usage is TRBJ2-7, with D unresolved. Germline V gene sequence: CDR1 DFQATT, CDR2 SNEGSKA (reference sequence). With 1 base removed from V and 0 bases from J, the gap between germline ends came to 7 bases. The CDR3 is 13 residues long. CDR3 DNA: TGCAGTGCTAGAGCAGGTGGCTCCTACGAGCAGTACTTC. Translation: CSARAGGSYEQYF.